The clone carrying this TCR beta chain was observed a single time. This CDR3 spans 14 amino acids. V lost 6 bases and J 1 base, leaving 9 bases between the germline ends. Germline assignment: CDR1 MNHNS and CDR2 SASEGT. Only in-frame clones appear in the TCRdb table, and some are missing; sequencing was by immunoSEQ multiplex PCR. This table has tens of thousands of clones, 90% to 95% appearing once. The source of the sample is a study of T cell changes during pregnancy in multiple sclerosis. The clonotype was recovered from a female donor with multiple sclerosis, enrolled in a pregnancy study. The input for sequencing was CD4+ T cells from peripheral blood mononuclear cells, taken after pregnancy. The chain uses TRBV6-1 and TRBJ2-2; D unclear. The CDR3 DNA reads as TGTGCCAGCAGGGCAGATTGGAACACCGGGGAGCTGTTTTTT. It is translated as CASRADWNTGELFF.